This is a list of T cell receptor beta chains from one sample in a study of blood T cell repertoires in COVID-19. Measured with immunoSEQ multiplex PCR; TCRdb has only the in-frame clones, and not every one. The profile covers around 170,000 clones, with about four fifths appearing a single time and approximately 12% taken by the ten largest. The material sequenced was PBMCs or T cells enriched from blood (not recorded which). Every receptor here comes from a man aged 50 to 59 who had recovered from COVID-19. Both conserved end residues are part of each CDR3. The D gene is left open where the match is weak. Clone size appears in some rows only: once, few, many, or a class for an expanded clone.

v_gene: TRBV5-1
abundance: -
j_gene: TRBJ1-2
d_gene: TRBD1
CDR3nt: TGCGCCAGCAGCTCGGGACAGCCTGGTGACTATGGCTACACCTTC
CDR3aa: CASSSGQPGDYGYTF

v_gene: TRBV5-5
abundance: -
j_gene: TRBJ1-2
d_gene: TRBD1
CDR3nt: TGTGCCAGCAGCTCCGGGACAGTTATTGGCTACACCTTC
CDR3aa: CASSSGTVIGYTF

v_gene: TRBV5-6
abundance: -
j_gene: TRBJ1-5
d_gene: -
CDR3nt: TGTGCCAGCAGCTTGGCGGGAGCCAGAAATCAGCCCCAGCATTTT
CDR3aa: CASSLAGARNQPQHF

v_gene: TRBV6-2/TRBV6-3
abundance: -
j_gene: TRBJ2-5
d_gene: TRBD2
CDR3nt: TGTGCCAGCCGCCCGGGGGGTCTACAAGAGACCCAGTACTTC
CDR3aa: CASRPGGLQETQYF

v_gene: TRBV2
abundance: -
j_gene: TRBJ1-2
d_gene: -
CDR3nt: TGTGCCAGCAGCTACTCGGGATTGAGTGGCTACACCTTC
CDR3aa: CASSYSGLSGYTF

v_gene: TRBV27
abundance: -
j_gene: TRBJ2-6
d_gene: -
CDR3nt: TGTGCCAGCAGTTTTCAGGGCTCGGGTGGGGCCAACGTCCTGACTTTC
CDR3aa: CASSFQGSGGANVLTF

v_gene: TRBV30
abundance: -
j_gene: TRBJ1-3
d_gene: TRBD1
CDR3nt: TGTGCCTGGAGGATGACAGGGGCCTCTGGAAACACCATATATTTT
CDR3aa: CAWRMTGASGNTIYF

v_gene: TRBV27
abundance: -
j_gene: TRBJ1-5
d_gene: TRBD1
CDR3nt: TGTGCCAGCAGTTCGGGACAGGGGGCCCTAGGGCAGCCCCAGCATTTT
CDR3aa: CASSSGQGALGQPQHF

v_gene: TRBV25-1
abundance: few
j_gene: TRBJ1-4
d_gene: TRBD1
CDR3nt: TGTGCCAGCAGTGAATACAGGGGGAAGGAAAAACTGTTTTTT
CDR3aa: CASSEYRGKEKLFF

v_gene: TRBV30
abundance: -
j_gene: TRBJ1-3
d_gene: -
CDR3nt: TGTGCCTGGAGTGTACAACGGGGGTCTGGAAACACCATATATTTT
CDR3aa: CAWSVQRGSGNTIYF

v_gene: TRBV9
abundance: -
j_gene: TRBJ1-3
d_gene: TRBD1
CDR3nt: TGTGCCAGCAGCGTGGGACAGAGCTCTGGAAACACCATATATTTT
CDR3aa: CASSVGQSSGNTIYF

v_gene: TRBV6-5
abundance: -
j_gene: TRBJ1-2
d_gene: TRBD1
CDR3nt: TGTGCCAGCAGCTCCCGGACAGGCGGCTACACCTTC
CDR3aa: CASSSRTGGYTF